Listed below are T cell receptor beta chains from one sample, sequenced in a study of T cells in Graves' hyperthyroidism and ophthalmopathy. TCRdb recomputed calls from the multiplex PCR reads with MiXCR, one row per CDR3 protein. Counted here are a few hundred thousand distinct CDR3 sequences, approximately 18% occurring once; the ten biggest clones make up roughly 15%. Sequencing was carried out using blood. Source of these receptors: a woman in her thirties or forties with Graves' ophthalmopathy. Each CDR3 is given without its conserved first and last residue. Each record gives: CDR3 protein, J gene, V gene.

CDR3: AISEGQGYEQY
J: TRBJ2-7
V: TRBV10-3

CDR3: ASSLEFYEQY
J: TRBJ2-7
V: TRBV28

CDR3: ASSSTSRSSYGYT
J: TRBJ1-2
V: TRBV27

CDR3: ASSPAPTNYGYS
J: TRBJ1-2
V: TRBV4-1

CDR3: ASSYPGGREWRQPQH
J: TRBJ1-5
V: TRBV6-2/TRBV6-3

CDR3: SANTGGDQPQH
J: TRBJ1-5
V: TRBV20-1

CDR3: ASSPARDGHEQY
J: TRBJ2-7
V: TRBV18

CDR3: ASSSIGWQY
J: TRBJ2-7
V: TRBV12-3/TRBV12-4

CDR3: ASIQNTFQETQY
J: TRBJ2-5
V: TRBV6-1

CDR3: ASRGLSNTEAF
J: TRBJ1-1
V: TRBV2

CDR3: ASKRLAGGETQY
J: TRBJ2-5
V: TRBV27

CDR3: ASSQDGGGGHSPLH
J: TRBJ1-6
V: TRBV4-1

CDR3: ASSPVPAEETQY
J: TRBJ2-5
V: TRBV11-2

CDR3: ASSFRNRRRNSPLH
J: TRBJ1-6
V: TRBV28

CDR3: SLYRGYNEQY
J: TRBJ2-7
V: TRBV20-1

CDR3: ASSPGTSGVEQY
J: TRBJ2-7
V: TRBV28

CDR3: ASSDDSLAKNIQY
J: TRBJ2-4
V: TRBV6-1

CDR3: ASSYVQNYGYT
J: TRBJ1-2
V: TRBV6-2/TRBV6-3

CDR3: ASGGAGELF
J: TRBJ2-2
V: TRBV5-1

CDR3: ASSHGFDDDEQY
J: TRBJ2-7
V: TRBV2

CDR3: ASSPGTSGSGEQY
J: TRBJ2-7
V: TRBV5-1

CDR3: ASSYPTRTGGYEQY
J: TRBJ2-7
V: TRBV6-2/TRBV6-3

CDR3: AWSAGGGYT
J: TRBJ1-2
V: TRBV30

CDR3: ATSDLNTGQETQY
J: TRBJ2-5
V: TRBV24-1

CDR3: ATQPGTEETQY
J: TRBJ2-5
V: TRBV15

CDR3: SARQSGNIQY
J: TRBJ2-4
V: TRBV20-1

CDR3: ASRTPPTEAF
J: TRBJ1-1
V: TRBV6-1

CDR3: ASKPLAIGGELF
J: TRBJ2-2
V: TRBV6-2/TRBV6-3

CDR3: SVTGNTEAF
J: TRBJ1-1
V: TRBV20-1

CDR3: ASSPIDRPYEQY
J: TRBJ2-7
V: TRBV28

CDR3: SARDRTSGRAGQETQY
J: TRBJ2-5
V: TRBV20-1

CDR3: ASGSPDGRKQGGGETRQETQY
J: TRBJ2-5
V: TRBV12-5

CDR3: ASSISQTYGYT
J: TRBJ1-2
V: TRBV19

CDR3: SGMGNSGNTIY
J: TRBJ1-3
V: TRBV20-1

CDR3: SAEARIGQETQY
J: TRBJ2-5
V: TRBV20-1

CDR3: ASSSRRTRQGMNYGYT
J: TRBJ1-2
V: TRBV13

CDR3: ATSDRGPFNQPQH
J: TRBJ1-5
V: TRBV24-1